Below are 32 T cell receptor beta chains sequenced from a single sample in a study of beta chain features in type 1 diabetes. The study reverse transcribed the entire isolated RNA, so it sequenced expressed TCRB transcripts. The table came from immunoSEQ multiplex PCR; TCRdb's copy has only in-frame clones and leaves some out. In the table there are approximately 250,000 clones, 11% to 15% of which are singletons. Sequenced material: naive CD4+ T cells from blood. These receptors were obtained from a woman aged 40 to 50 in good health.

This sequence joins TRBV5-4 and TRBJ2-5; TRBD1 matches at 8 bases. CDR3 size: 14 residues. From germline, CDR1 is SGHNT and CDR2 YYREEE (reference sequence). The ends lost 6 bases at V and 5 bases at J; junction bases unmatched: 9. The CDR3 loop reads CASNSGQGRETQYF. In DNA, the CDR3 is TGTGCCAGCAATAGTGGACAGGGTCGGGAGACCCAGTACTTC.

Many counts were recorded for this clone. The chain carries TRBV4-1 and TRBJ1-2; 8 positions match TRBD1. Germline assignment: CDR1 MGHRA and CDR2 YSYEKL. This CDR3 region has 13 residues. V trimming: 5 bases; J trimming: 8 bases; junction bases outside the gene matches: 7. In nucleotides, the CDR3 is TGCGCCAGCAGCTTACCAGGGGGCGGAGGCTACACCTTC. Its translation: CASSLPGGGGYTF.

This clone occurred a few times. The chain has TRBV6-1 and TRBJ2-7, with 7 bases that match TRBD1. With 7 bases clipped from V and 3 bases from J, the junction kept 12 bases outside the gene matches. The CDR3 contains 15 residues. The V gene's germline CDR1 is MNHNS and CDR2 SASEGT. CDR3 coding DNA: TGTGCCAGCATTCCCCGAGGGGGCAACTACTACGAGCAGTACTTC. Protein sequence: CASIPRGGNYYEQYF.

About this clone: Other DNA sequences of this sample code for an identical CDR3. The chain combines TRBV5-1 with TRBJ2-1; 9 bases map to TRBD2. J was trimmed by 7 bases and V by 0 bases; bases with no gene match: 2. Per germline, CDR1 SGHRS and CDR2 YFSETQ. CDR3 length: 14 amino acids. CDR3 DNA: TGCGCCAGCAGCTTGGTGGCGGGGGGGAATGAGCAGTTCTTC. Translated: CASSLVAGGNEQFF.

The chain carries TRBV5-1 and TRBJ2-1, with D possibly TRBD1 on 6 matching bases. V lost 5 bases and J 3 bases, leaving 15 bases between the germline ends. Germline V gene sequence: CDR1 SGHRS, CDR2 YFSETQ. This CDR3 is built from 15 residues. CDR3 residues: CASSLLPDSYNEQFF. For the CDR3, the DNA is TGCGCCAGCAGTCTCCTCCCGGACAGCTACAATGAGCAGTTCTTC.

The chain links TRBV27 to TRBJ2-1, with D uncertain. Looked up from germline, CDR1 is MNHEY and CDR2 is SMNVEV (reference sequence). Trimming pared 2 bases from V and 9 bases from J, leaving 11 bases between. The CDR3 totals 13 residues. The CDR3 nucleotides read TGTGCCAGCAGTTTAATCTTAGTAAGTGAGCAGTTCTTC. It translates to CASSLILVSEQFF.

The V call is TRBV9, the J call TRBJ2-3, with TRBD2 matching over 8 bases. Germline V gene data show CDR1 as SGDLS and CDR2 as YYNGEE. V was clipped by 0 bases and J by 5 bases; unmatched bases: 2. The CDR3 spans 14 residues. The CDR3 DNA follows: TGTGCCAGCAGCGTAGCGGGGGGGCGAGATACGCAGTATTTT. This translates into CASSVAGGRDTQYF.

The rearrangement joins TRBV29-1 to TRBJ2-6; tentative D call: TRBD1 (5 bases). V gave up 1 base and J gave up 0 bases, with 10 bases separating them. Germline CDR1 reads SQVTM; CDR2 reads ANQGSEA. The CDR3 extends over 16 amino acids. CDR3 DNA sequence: TGCAGCGTTGAAGGGGGCGGAAGCTCTGGGGCCAACGTCCTGACTTTC. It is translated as CSVEGGGSSGANVLTF.

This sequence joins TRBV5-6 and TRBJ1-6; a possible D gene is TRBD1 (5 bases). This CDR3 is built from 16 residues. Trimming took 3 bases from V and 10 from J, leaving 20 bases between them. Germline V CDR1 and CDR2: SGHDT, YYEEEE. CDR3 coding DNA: TGTGCCAGCAGCTACCCGCAGGGTCGCTCAGGGTCACCCCTCCACTTT. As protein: CASSYPQGRSGSPLHF.

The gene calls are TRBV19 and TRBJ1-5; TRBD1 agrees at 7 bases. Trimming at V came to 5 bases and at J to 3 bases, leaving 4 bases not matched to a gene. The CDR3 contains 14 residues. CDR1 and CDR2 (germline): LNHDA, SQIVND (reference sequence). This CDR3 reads CASSGRGFNQPQHF. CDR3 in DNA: TGTGCCAGTAGTGGCAGGGGGTTCAATCAGCCCCAGCATTTT.

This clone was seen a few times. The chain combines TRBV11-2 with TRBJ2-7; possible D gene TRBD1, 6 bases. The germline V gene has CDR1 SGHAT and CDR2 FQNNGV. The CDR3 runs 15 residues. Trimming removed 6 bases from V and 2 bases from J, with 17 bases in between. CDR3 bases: TGTGCCAGCAGTCGTCTCGGACAGCGAGCCTACGAGCAGTACTTC. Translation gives CASSRLGQRAYEQYF.

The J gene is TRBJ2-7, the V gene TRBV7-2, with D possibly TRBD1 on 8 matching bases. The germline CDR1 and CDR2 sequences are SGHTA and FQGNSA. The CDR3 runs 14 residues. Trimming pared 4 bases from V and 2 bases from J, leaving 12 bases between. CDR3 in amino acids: CASSSTGGAYEQYF. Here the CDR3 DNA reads TGTGCCAGCAGCTCTACAGGGGGGGCCTACGAGCAGTACTTC.

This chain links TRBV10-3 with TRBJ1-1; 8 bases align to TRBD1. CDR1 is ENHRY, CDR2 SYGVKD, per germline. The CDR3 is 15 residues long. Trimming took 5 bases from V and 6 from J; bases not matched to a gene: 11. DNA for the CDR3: TGTGCCATCAGTCAACAAACAGGGGGGCTTTCTGAAGCTTTCTTT. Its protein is CAISQQTGGLSEAFF.

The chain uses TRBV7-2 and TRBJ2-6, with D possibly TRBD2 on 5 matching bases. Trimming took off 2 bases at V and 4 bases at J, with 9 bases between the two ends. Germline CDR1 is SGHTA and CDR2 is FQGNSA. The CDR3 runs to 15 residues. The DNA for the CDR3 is TGTGCCAGCAGCTTAACGGGATTCGGGGCCAACGTCCTGACTTTC. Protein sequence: CASSLTGFGANVLTF. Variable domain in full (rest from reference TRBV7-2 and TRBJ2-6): GAGVSQSPSNKVTEKGKDVELRCDPISGHTALYWYRQSLGQGLEFLIYFQGNSAPDKSGLPSDRFSAERTGGSVSTLTIQRTQQEDSAVYLCASSLTGFGANVLTFGAGSRLTVL.

CDR3 amino acids: CASRNTGNTIYF. CDR3 DNA sequence: TGTGCCAGCAGAAACACGGGAAACACCATATATTTT. The chain couples TRBV6-5 to TRBJ1-3; D not resolved. The CDR3 extends over 12 amino acids. The V and J ends lost 6 bases and 4 bases respectively, with 7 bases between them. CDR1 is MNHEY and CDR2 is SVGAGI in the germline V gene.

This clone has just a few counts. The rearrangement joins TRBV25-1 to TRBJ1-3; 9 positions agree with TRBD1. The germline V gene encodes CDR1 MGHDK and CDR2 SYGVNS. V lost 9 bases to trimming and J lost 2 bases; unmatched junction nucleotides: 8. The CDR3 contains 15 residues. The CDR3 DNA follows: TGTGCCAGTTCAACTACAGGGGGCCCTGGAAACACCATATATTTT. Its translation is CASSTTGGPGNTIYF.

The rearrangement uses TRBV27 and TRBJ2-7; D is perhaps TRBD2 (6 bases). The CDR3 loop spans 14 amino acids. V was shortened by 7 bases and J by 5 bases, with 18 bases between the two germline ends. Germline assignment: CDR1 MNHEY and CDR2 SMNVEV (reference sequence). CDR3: CASKPKGGRHEQYF. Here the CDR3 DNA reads TGTGCCAGCAAACCGAAAGGAGGGCGGCACGAGCAGTACTTC.

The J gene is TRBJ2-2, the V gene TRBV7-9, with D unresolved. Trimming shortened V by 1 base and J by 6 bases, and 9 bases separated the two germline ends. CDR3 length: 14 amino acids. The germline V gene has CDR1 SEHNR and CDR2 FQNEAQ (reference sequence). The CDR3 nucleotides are TGTGCCAGCAGCTTAGTGGGCGTCGCCGGGGAGCTGTTTTTT. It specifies CASSLVGVAGELFF.

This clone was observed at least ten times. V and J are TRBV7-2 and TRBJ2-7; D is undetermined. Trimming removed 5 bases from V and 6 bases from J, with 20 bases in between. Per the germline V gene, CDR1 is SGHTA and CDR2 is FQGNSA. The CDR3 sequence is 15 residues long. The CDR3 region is CASSATVLLLSEQYF. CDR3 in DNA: TGTGCCAGCAGCGCAACAGTGCTGTTGTTGTCCGAGCAGTACTTC.

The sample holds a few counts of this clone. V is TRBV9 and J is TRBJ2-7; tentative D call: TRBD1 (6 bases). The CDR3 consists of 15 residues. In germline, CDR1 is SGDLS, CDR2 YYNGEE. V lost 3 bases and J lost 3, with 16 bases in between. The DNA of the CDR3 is TGTGCCAGCAGCGCTTATAATACAGGGATCTACGAGCAGTACTTC. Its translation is CASSAYNTGIYEQYF.

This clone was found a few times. The CDR3 sequence: CASSRLAENQETQYF. The DNA of the CDR3 is TGTGCCAGCTCCCGATTGGCGGAAAACCAAGAGACCCAGTACTTC. The gene calls are TRBV18 and TRBJ2-5; D ambiguous. The CDR3 is 15 amino acids. V shed 6 bases and J shed 0 bases, with 14 bases lying between them. The germline V gene has CDR1 KGHSH and CDR2 LQKENI.

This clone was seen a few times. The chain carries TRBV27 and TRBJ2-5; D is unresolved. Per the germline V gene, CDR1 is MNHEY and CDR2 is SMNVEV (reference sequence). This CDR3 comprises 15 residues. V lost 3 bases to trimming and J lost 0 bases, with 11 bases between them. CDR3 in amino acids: CASSLAISYQETQYF. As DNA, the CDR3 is TGTGCCAGCAGTTTGGCCATCTCGTACCAAGAGACCCAGTACTTC.

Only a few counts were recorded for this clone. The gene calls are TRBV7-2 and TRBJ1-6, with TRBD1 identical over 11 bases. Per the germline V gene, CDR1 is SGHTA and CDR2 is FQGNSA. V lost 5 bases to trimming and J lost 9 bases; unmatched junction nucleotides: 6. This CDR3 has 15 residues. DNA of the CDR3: TGTGCCAGCAGCCCCCGGACAGGGGGCGGTTCACCCCTCCACTTT. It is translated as CASSPRTGGGSPLHF.

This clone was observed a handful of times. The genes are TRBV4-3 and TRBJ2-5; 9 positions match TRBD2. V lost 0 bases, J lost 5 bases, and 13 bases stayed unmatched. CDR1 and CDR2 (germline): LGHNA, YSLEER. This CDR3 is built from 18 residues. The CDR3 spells CASSQESLLAGHRETQYF. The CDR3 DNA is TGCGCCAGCAGCCAAGAATCCTTGCTAGCGGGGCATCGGGAGACCCAGTACTTC.

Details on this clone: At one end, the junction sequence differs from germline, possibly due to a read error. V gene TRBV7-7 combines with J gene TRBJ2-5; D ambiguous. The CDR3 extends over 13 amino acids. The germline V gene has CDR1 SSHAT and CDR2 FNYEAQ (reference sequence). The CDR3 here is CASSPRYQETQYF. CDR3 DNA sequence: TGTGCTAGCAGCCCCAGGTACCAAGAGACCCAGTACTTC.

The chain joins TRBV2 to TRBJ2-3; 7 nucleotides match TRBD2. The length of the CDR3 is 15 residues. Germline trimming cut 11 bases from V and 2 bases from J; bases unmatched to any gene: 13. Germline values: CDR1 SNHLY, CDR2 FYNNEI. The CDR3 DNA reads TGTGCCCATGGGGCGGGCGGGGGTACCACAGATACGCAGTATTTT. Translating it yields CAHGAGGGTTDTQYF. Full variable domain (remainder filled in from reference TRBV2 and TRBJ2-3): EPEVTQTPSHQVTQMGQEVILRCVPISNHLYFYWYRQILGQKVEFLVSFYNNEISEKSEIFDDQFSVERPDGSNFTLKIRSTKLEDSAMYFCAHGAGGGTTDTQYFGPGTRLTVL.

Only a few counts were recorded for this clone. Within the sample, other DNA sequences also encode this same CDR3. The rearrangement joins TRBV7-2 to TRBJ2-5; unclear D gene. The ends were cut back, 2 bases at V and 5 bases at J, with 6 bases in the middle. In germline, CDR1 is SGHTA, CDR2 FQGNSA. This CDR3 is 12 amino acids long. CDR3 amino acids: CASSLLRETQYF. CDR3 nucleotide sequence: TGTGCCAGCAGCTTACTCCGGGAGACCCAGTACTTC.

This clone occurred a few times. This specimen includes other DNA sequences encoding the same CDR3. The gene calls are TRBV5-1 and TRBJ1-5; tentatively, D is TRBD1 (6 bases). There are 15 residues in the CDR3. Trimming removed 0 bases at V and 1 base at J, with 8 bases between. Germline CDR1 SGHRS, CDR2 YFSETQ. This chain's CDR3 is CASSLGGGSNQPQHF. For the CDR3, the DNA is TGCGCCAGCAGCTTGGGGGGGGGCAGCAATCAGCCCCAGCATTTT.

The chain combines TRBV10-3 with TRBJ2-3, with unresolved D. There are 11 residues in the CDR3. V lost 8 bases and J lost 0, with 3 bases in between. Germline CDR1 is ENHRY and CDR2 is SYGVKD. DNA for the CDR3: TGTGCCATCTCTAGCACAGATACGCAGTATTTT. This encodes CAISSTDTQYF.

The CDR3 sequence is CASSLFPIAEAFF. For the CDR3, the DNA is TGTGCCAGCAGCTTGTTTCCTATCGCTGAAGCTTTCTTT. The gene calls are TRBV5-4 and TRBJ1-1, with D unresolved. Germline values: CDR1 SGHNT, CDR2 YYREEE (reference sequence). The V gene lost 1 base and the J gene lost 6 bases, with 10 bases spanning the gap. There are 13 residues in the CDR3. Full variable domain (outside the CDR3, taken from reference TRBV5-4 and TRBJ1-1): ETGVTQSPTHLIKTRGQQVTLRCSSQSGHNTVSWYQQALGQGPQFIFQYYREEENGRGNFPPRFSGLQFPNYSSELNVNALELDDSALYLCASSLFPIAEAFFGQGTRLTVV.

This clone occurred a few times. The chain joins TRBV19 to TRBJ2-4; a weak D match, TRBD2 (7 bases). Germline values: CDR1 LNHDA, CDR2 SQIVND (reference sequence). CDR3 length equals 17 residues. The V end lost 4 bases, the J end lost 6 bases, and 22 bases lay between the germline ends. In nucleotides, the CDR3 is TGTGCCAGTAGTACCGACCGGGGCGGGGGCCGTATAAACATTCAGTACTTC. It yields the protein CASSTDRGGGRINIQYF.

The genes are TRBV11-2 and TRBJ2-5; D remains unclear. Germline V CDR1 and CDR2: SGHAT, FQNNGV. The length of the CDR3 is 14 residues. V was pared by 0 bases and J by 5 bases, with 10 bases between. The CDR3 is CASSLEGQRETQYF. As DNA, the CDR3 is TGTGCCAGCAGCTTAGAGGGCCAACGGGAGACCCAGTACTTC.